This T cell receptor beta chain was obtained from a study of monozygotic twins with inflammatory bowel disease. The CDR3 consists of 18 residues. Used for each TCR library was about 3,800 ng of total RNA. There were eight separate reactions per sample in which cDNA was made. TCRdb reprocessed the 5' RACE reads; each CDR3 protein has one entry and no DNA is given. The sample holds tens of thousands of distinct CDR3 sequences. This TCR was sampled from a human donor with ulcerative colitis or Crohn's disease, or a healthy co-twin of an affected twin (not recorded which). Source material: blood. This chain joins TRBV12-3 or TRBV12-4 and TRBJ2-5; as DNA is missing, the TRBD2 call by TCRdb cannot be tested. CDR3 sequence reads: CASSLRRLGEGFGETQYF.